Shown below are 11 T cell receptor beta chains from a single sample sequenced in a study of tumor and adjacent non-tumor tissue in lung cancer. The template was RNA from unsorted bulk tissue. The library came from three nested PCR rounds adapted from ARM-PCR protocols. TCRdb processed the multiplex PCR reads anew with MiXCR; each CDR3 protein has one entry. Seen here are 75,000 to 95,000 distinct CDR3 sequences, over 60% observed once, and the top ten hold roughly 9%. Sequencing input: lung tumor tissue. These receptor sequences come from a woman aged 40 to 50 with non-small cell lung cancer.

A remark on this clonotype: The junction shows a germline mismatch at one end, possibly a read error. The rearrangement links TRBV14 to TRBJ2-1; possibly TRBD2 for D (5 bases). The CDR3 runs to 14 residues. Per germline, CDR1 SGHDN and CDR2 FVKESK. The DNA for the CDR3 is TGTGTCAGCAGTCCCCTAGGTAGCGACAATGAGCAGTTCTTC. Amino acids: CVSSPLGSDNEQFF.

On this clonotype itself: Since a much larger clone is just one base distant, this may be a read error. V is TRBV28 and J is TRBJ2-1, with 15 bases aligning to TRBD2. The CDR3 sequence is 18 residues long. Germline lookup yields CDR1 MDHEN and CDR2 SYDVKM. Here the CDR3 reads CTSSFVGGTSGRLNEQFF. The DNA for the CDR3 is TGTACCAGCAGTTTCGTGGGAGGGACTAGCGGGAGGCTCAATGAGCAGTTCTTC.

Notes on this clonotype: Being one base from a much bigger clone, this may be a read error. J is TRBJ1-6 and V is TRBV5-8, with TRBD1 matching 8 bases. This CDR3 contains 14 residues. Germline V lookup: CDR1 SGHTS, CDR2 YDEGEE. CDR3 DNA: TGTGCCAGCGGCAGACAGGGGTATAATTCACCCCTCAACTTT. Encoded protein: CASGRQGYNSPLNF. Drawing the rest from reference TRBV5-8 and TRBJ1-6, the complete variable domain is EAGVTQSPTHLIKTRGQQATLRCSPISGHTSVYWYQQALGLGLQFLLWYDEGEERNRGNFPPRFSGRQFPNYSSELNVNALELEDSALYLCASGRQGYNSPLNFGNGTRLTVT.

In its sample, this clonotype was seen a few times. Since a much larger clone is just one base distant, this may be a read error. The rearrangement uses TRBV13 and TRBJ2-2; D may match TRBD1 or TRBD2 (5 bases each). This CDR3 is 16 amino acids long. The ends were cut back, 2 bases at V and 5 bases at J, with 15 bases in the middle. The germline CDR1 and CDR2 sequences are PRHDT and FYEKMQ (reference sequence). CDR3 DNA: TGTGCCAGCAGCTTATTTGGGACGGAACAGACCGGGGAGCTGTTTTTT. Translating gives CASSLFGTEQTGELFF.

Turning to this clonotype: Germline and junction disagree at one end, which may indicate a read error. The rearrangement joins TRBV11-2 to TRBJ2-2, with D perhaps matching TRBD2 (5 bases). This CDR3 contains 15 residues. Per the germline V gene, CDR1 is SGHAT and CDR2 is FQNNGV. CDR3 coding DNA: TGTGCCAGCAGCCCGAGTCAGGACTTAACCGGGGAGCTGCTTTTT. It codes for CASSPSQDLTGELLF.

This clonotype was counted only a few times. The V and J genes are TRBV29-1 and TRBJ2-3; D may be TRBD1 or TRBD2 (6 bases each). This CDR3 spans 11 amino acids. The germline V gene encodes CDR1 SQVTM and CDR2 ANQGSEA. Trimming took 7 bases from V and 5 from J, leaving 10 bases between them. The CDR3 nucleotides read TGCAGCGGGGGGGCCGAAGATACGCAGTATTTT. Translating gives CSGGAEDTQYF.

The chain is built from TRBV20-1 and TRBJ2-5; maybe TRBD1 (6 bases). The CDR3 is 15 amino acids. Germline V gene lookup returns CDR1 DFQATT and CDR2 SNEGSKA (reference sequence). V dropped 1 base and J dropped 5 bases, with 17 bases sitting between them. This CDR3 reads CSARGQRQRGETQYF. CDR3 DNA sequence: TGCAGTGCTAGAGGACAGCGCCAGAGGGGGGAGACCCAGTACTTC.

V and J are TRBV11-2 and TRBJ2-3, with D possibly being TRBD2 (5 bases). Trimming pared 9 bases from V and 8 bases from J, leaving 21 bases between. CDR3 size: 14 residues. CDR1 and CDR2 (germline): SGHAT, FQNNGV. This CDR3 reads CASSRTGMDCTQYF. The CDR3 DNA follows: TGTGCCAGTAGCCGCACGGGCATGGACTGTACGCAGTATTTT.

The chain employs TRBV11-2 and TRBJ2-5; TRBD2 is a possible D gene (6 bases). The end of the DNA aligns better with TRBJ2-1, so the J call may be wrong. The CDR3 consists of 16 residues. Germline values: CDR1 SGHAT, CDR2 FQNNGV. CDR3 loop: CASSLVGRRAQEAQFF. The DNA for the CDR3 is TGTGCCAGCAGCTTAGTTGGTCGGAGGGCCCAAGAGGCCCAGTTCTTC.

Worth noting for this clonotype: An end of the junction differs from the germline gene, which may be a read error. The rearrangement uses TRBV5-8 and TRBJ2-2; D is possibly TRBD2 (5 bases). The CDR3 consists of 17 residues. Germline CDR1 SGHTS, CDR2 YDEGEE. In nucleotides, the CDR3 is TGTGCAAGCAGCTACTGGAGCGAGGGCCAGAACACCGGGGAGCTGTTTTTT. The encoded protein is CASSYWSEGQNTGELFF.

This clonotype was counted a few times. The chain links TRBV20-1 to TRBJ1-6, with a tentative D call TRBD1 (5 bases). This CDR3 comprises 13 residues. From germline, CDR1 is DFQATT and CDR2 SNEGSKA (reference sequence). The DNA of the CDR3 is TGCAATGCAATCCGGGACCGAAATTCACCCCTCCACTTT. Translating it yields CNAIRDRNSPLHF.